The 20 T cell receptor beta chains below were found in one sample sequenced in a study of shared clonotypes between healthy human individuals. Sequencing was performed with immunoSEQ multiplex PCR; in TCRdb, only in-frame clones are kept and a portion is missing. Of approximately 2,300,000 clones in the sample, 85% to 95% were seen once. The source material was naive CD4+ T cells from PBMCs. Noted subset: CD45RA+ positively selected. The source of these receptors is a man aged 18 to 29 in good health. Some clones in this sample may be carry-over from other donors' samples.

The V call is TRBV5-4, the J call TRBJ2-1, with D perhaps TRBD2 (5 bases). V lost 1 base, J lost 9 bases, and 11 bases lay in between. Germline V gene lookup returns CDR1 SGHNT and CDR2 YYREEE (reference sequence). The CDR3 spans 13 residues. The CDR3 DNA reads TGTGCCAGCAGCTTGCCCACTAGTCTTGAGCAGTTCTTC. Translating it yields CASSLPTSLEQFF.

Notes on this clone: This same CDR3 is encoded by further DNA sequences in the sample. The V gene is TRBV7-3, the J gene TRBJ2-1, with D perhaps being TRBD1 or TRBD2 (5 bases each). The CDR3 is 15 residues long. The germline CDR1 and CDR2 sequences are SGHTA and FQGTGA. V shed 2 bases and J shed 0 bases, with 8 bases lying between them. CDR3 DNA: TGTGCCAGCAGCTTAGAGGGGCCCTCCTACAATGAGCAGTTCTTC. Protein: CASSLEGPSYNEQFF.

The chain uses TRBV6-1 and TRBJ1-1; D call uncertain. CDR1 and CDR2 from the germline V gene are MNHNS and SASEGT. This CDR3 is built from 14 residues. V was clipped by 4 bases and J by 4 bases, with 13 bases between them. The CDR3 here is CASSVGIAGTEAFF. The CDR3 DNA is TGTGCCAGCAGTGTAGGGATCGCGGGCACTGAAGCTTTCTTT.

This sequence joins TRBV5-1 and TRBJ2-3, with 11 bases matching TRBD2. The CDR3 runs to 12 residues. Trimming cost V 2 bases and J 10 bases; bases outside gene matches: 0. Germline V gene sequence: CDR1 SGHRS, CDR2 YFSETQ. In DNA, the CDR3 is TGCGCCAGCAGCTTACTAGCGGGAGCGCAGTATTTT. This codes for CASSLLAGAQYF.

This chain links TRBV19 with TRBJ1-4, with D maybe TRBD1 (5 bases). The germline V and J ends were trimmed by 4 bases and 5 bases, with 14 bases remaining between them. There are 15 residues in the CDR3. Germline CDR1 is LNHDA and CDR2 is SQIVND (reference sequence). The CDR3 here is CASSKQQVTNEKLFF. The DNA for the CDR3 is TGTGCCAGTAGTAAGCAACAGGTTACGAATGAAAAACTGTTTTTT. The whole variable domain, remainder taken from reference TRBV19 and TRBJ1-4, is DGGITQSPKYLFRKEGQNVTLSCEQNLNHDAMYWYRQDPGQGLRLIYYSQIVNDFQKGDIAEGYSVSREKKESFPLTVTSAQKNPTAFYLCASSKQQVTNEKLFFGSGTQLSVL.

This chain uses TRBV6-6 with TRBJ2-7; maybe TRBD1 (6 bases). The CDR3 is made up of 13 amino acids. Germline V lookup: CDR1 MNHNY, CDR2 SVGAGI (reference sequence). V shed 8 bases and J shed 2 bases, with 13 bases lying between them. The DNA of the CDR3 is TGTGCCAGCCGAGGACAGCCCACCTACGAGCAGTACTTC. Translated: CASRGQPTYEQYF.

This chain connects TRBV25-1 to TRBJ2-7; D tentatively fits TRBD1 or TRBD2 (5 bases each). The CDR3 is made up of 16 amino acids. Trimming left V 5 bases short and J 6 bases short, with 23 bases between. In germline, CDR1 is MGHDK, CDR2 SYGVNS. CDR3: CASSPPGQGDRSEQYF. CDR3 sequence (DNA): TGTGCCAGCAGTCCCCCGGGGCAGGGTGATCGTAGCGAGCAGTACTTC.

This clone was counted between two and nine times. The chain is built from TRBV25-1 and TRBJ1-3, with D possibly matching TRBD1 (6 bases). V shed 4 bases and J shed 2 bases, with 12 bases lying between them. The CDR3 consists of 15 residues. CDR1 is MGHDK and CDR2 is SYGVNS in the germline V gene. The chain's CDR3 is CASSAQGSPGNTIYF. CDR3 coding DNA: TGTGCCAGCAGTGCCCAGGGGAGTCCTGGAAACACCATATATTTT.

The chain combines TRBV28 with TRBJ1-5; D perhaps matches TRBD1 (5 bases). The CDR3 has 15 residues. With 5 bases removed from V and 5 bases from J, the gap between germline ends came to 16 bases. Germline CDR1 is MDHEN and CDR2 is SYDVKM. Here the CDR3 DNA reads TGTGCCAGCAGTCCGACGCAGGGCAGCTATCAGCCCCAGCATTTT. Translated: CASSPTQGSYQPQHF.

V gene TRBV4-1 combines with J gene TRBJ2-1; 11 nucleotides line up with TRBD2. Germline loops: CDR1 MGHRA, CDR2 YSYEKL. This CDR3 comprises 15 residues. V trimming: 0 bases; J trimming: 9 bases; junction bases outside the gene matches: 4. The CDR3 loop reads CASSQEASGRSEQFF. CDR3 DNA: TGCGCCAGCAGCCAAGAGGCTAGCGGGAGGAGTGAGCAGTTCTTC.

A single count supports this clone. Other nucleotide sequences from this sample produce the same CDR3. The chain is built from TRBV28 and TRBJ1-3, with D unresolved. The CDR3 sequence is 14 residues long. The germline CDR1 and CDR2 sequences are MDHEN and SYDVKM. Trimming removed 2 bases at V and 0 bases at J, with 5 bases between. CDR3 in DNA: TGTGCCAGCAGTTTAGGAGGCTCTGGAAACACCATATATTTT. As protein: CASSLGGSGNTIYF.

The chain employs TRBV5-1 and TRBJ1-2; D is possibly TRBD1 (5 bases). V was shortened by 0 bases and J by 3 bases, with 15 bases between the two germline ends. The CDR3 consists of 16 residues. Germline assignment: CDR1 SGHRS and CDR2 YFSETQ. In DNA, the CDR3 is TGCGCCAGCAGCTTGGGGGACGGCTTTCTACACTATGGCTACACCTTC. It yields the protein CASSLGDGFLHYGYTF.

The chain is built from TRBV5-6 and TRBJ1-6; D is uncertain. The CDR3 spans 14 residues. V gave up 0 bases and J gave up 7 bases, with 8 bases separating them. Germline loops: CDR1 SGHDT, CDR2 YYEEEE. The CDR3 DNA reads TGTGCCAGCAGCTTGGGACGGCCGAATTCACCCCTCCACTTT. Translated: CASSLGRPNSPLHF.

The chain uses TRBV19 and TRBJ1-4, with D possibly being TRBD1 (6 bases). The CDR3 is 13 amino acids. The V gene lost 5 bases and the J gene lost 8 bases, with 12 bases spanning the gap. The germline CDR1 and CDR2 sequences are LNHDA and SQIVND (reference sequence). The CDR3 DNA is TGTGCCAGTAGTTCCCGTGGGGGCGAAAAACTGTTTTTT. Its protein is CASSSRGGEKLFF.

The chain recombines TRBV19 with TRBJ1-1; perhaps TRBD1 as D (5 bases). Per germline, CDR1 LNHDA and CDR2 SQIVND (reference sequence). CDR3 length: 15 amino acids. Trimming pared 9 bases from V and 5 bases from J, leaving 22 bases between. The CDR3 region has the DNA TGTGCCAGCCAAAACTGGGGCGGGCTGGGGACTGAAGCTTTCTTT. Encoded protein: CASQNWGGLGTEAFF.

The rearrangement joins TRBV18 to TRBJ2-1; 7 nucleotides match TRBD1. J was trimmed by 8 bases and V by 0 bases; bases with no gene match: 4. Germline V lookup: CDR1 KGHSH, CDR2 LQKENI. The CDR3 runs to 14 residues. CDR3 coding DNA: TGTGCCAGCTCACCACCGGCAGGGGGAGATGAGCAGTTCTTC. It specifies CASSPPAGGDEQFF.

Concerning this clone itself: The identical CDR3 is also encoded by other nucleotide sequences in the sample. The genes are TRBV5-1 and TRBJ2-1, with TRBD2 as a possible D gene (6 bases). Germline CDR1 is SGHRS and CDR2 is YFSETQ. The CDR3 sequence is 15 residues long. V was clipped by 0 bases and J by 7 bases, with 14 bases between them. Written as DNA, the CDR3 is TGCGCCAGCAGCTTGGTCGGAACTGGAGGGAATGAGCAGTTCTTC. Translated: CASSLVGTGGNEQFF.

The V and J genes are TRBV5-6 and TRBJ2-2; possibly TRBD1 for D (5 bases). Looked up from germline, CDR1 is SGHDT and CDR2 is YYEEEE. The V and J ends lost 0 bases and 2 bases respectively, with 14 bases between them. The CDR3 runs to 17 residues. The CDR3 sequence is CASSLAMGQGNTGELFF. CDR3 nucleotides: TGTGCCAGCAGCTTGGCCATGGGGCAGGGAAACACCGGGGAGCTGTTTTTT. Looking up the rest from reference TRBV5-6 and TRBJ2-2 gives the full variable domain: DAGVTQSPTHLIKTRGQQVTLRCSPKSGHDTVSWYQQALGQGPQFIFQYYEEEERQRGNFPDRFSGHQFPNYSSELNVNALLLGDSALYLCASSLAMGQGNTGELFFGEGSRLTVL.

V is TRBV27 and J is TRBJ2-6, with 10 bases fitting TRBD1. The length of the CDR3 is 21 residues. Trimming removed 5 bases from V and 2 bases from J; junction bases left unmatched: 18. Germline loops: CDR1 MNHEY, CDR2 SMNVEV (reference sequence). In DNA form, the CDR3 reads TGTGCCAGCAGTCCTTACTGGACAGGGGGGACAGTATGGACTGGGGCCAACGTCCTGACTTTC. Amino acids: CASSPYWTGGTVWTGANVLTF.

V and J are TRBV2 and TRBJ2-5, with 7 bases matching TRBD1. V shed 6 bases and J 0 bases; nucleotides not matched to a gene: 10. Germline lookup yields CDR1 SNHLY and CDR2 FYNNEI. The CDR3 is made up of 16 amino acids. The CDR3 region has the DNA TGTGCCAGCAGGAAATGGGGACAGCGAAACCAAGAGACCCAGTACTTC. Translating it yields CASRKWGQRNQETQYF.